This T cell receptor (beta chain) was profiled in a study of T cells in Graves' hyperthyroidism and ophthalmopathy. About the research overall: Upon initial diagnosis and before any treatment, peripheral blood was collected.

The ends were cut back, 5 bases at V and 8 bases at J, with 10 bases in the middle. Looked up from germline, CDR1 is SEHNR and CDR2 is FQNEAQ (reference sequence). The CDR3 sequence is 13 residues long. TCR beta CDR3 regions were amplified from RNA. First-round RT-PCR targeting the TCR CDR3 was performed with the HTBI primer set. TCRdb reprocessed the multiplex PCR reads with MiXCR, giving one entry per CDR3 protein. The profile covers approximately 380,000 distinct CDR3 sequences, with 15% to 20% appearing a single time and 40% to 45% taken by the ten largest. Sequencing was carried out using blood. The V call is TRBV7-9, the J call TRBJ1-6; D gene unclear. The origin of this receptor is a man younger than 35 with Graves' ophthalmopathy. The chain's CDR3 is CASSPTSYSPLHF. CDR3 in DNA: TGTGCCAGCAGCCCCACGTCTTATTCACCCCTCCACTTT.